The 20 T cell receptor beta chains presented below share a single source sample, sequenced in a study of cytomegalovirus exposure and HLA in healthy donors. Produced via immunoSEQ multiplex PCR; TCRdb's table is partial and in-frame only. The sample has 68,000 or so clones, about 91% seen once. Sequences were obtained from PBMCs. The receptor source for this set is a man in his late teens or twenties in good health and CMV-seronegative.

The chain uses TRBV7-3 and TRBJ2-7, with D possibly being TRBD2 (7 bases). Trimming stripped 1 base from V and 1 base from J, with 8 bases between. The CDR3 contains 14 residues. CDR1 is SGHTA and CDR2 is FQGTGA in the germline V gene. CDR3 nucleotide sequence: TGTGCCAGCAGCTTAAAGGGGGGGTCCTACGAGCAGTACTTC. It yields the protein CASSLKGGSYEQYF.

The CDR3 reads CASSVGTARGEKLFF. The DNA for the CDR3 is TGTGCCAGCAGTGTGGGGACAGCGCGGGGTGAAAAACTGTTTTTT. The chain has TRBV2 and TRBJ1-4; 7 bases fit TRBD1. V shed 4 bases and J 7 bases; nucleotides not matched to a gene: 9. The V gene's germline CDR1 is SNHLY and CDR2 FYNNEI. CDR3 length equals 15 residues. Full variable domain (outside the CDR3, taken from reference TRBV2 and TRBJ1-4): EPEVTQTPSHQVTQMGQEVILRCVPISNHLYFYWYRQILGQKVEFLVSFYNNEISEKSEIFDDQFSVERPDGSNFTLKIRSTKLEDSAMYFCASSVGTARGEKLFFGSGTQLSVL.

The DNA for the CDR3 is TGTGCCAGCAGCCCCCGCGATTCAGATACGCAGTATTTT. This encodes CASSPRDSDTQYF. The chain is built from TRBV7-9 and TRBJ2-3; the D is unclear. This CDR3 comprises 13 residues. V lost 5 bases, J lost 4 bases, and 10 bases lay in between. The V gene's germline CDR1 is SEHNR and CDR2 FQNEAQ (reference sequence).

The gene calls are TRBV27 and TRBJ2-6; D uncertain. The CDR3 spans 15 residues. V lost 8 bases, J lost 0 bases, and 11 bases lay in between. Looked up from germline, CDR1 is MNHEY and CDR2 is SMNVEV (reference sequence). In DNA, the CDR3 is TGTGCCAGCGGGCCCTTAGGCTCTGGGGCCAACGTCCTGACTTTC. Protein sequence: CASGPLGSGANVLTF.

The chain's CDR3 is CASSLPGGMGGYTF. The DNA of the CDR3 is TGTGCCAGTAGTCTCCCCGGGGGAATGGGGGGCTACACCTTC. V usage is TRBV19 and J usage is TRBJ1-2; possible D gene TRBD1, 5 bases. Germline lookup yields CDR1 LNHDA and CDR2 SQIVND (reference sequence). This CDR3 comprises 14 residues. The germline V and J ends were trimmed by 5 bases and 8 bases, with 18 bases remaining between them.

The V call is TRBV5-1, the J call TRBJ2-3; 10 nucleotides agree with TRBD2. The CDR3 sequence is 16 residues long. In germline, CDR1 is SGHRS, CDR2 YFSETQ. Trimming at V came to 6 bases and at J to 0 bases, leaving 7 bases not matched to a gene. CDR3 nucleotide sequence: TGCGCCAGCACCAGACTAGCGGGTAGTAGCACAGATACGCAGTATTTT. As protein: CASTRLAGSSTDTQYF.

The genes are TRBV6-4 and TRBJ2-1; 12 nucleotides match TRBD2. CDR1 is MRHNA, CDR2 SNTAGT, per germline. V trimming: 4 bases; J trimming: 6 bases; junction bases outside the gene matches: 1. This CDR3 spans 14 amino acids. As DNA, the CDR3 is TGTGCCAGCAGTGGACTAGCGGGAGCCAATGAGCAGTTCTTC. This gives the protein CASSGLAGANEQFF.

V gene TRBV18 combines with J gene TRBJ2-7; 7 bases are shared with TRBD2. V was clipped by 6 bases and J by 1 base; unmatched bases: 3. CDR1 and CDR2 from the germline V gene are KGHSH and LQKENI. This CDR3 has 13 residues. Here the CDR3 reads CASSFGGSYEQYF. CDR3 bases: TGTGCCAGCTCCTTCGGGGGGTCCTACGAGCAGTACTTC.

This sequence joins TRBV28 and TRBJ1-1; D perhaps matches TRBD1 (6 bases). Between the trimmed V and J ends, which lost 8 bases and 1 base, there was a span of 11 bases. Germline V gives CDR1 MDHEN, CDR2 SYDVKM. This CDR3 is 13 amino acids long. The CDR3 sequence is CASGGGQNTEAFF. In DNA form, the CDR3 reads TGTGCCAGCGGGGGGGGCCAGAACACTGAAGCTTTCTTT.

The V gene is TRBV5-4, the J gene TRBJ2-7; 9 bases match TRBD2. V dropped 4 bases and J dropped 4; count of bases not matched to a gene: 9. CDR3 length: 15 residues. Per germline, CDR1 SGHNT and CDR2 YYREEE (reference sequence). The CDR3 protein is CASSATGTSLYEQYF. CDR3 sequence (DNA): TGTGCCAGCAGCGCAACCGGGACTAGCCTATACGAGCAGTACTTC.

The J gene is TRBJ2-7, the V gene TRBV5-5; 14 nucleotides align to TRBD2. Trimming removed 4 bases from V and 4 bases from J; junction bases left unmatched: 4. Germline lookup yields CDR1 SGHKS and CDR2 YYEKEE (reference sequence). This CDR3 spans 15 amino acids. The DNA of the CDR3 is TGTGCCAGCAGCCCCGGGACTAGCGGGAGATACGAGCAGTACTTC. This codes for CASSPGTSGRYEQYF.

The V call is TRBV6-5, the J call TRBJ1-1; D perhaps matches TRBD1 (6 bases). In germline, CDR1 is MNHEY, CDR2 SVGAGI. CDR3 length: 15 amino acids. Trimming took 2 bases from V and 4 from J, leaving 14 bases between them. The CDR3: CASSYEGGFGTEAFF. DNA of the CDR3: TGTGCCAGCAGTTACGAGGGGGGGTTCGGCACTGAAGCTTTCTTT.

The J gene is TRBJ1-2, the V gene TRBV2, with D unresolved. V lost 8 bases, J lost 4 bases, and 11 bases lay in between. The germline V gene encodes CDR1 SNHLY and CDR2 FYNNEI. The CDR3 consists of 12 residues. The CDR3 DNA reads as TGTGCCAGCCTATGTCTTCTCTATGGCTACACCTTC. Translated, it gives CASLCLLYGYTF.

The gene calls are TRBV7-2 and TRBJ2-7, with D maybe TRBD2 (5 bases). This CDR3 is 13 amino acids long. Trimming removed 4 bases at V and 6 bases at J, with 13 bases between. Germline V CDR1 and CDR2: SGHTA, FQGNSA. The CDR3 region is CASSYQRGFEQYF. In DNA form, the CDR3 reads TGTGCCAGCAGCTACCAACGAGGGTTCGAGCAGTACTTC.

The V gene is TRBV7-9, the J gene TRBJ2-3; D gene uncertain. V shed 6 bases and J shed 4 bases, with 14 bases lying between them. Germline CDR1 reads SEHNR; CDR2 reads FQNEAQ (reference sequence). The CDR3 extends over 14 amino acids. CDR3: CASSPKEESDTQYF. CDR3 in DNA: TGTGCCAGCAGTCCTAAAGAAGAATCAGATACGCAGTATTTT.

The J gene is TRBJ2-7, the V gene TRBV9; TRBD2 is a possible D gene (5 bases). Between the trimmed V and J ends, which lost 5 bases and 5 bases, there was a span of 20 bases. The germline gives CDR1 SGDLS, CDR2 YYNGEE. The CDR3 runs 15 residues. The CDR3: CASSNEGGDMNEQYF. The CDR3 coding sequence is TGTGCCAGCAGTAACGAGGGCGGAGATATGAACGAGCAGTACTTC.

The rearrangement links TRBV19 to TRBJ1-5; a possible D gene is TRBD1 (5 bases). This CDR3 has 14 amino acids. V lost 9 bases, J lost 2 bases, and 14 bases lay in between. Germline CDR1 reads LNHDA; CDR2 reads SQIVND (reference sequence). In DNA, the CDR3 is TGTGCCAGCAGCCTGGGGCCGGGCAATCAGCCCCAGCATTTT. It yields the protein CASSLGPGNQPQHF.

The chain has TRBV28 and TRBJ1-3; TRBD1 matches 8 bases. With 5 bases clipped from V and 0 bases from J, the junction kept 3 bases outside the gene matches. Germline values: CDR1 MDHEN, CDR2 SYDVKM. The CDR3 contains 15 residues. In DNA form, the CDR3 reads TGTGCCAGCAGTCGAGGACAGGGCTCTGGAAACACCATATATTTT. The encoded protein is CASSRGQGSGNTIYF.

V is TRBV28 and J is TRBJ1-1; TRBD1 might be the D (6 bases). The ends were cut back, 4 bases at V and 8 bases at J, with 14 bases in the middle. This CDR3 comprises 13 residues. CDR1 and CDR2 from the germline V gene are MDHEN and SYDVKM. In DNA form, the CDR3 reads TGTGCCAGCAGTTCGGGGACAACCCCCGAAGCTTTCTTT. Translation gives CASSSGTTPEAFF.

The chain combines TRBV4-2 with TRBJ2-7, with 9 bases fitting TRBD2. The germline CDR1 and CDR2 sequences are LGHNA and YNFKEQ. The V segment lost 0 bases and the J segment 0 bases; nucleotides outside the gene matches: 3. The CDR3 has 16 amino acids. CDR3 DNA: TGTGCCAGCAGCCAAGATCTAGCGGGGACCTCCTACGAGCAGTACTTC. It yields the protein CASSQDLAGTSYEQYF.